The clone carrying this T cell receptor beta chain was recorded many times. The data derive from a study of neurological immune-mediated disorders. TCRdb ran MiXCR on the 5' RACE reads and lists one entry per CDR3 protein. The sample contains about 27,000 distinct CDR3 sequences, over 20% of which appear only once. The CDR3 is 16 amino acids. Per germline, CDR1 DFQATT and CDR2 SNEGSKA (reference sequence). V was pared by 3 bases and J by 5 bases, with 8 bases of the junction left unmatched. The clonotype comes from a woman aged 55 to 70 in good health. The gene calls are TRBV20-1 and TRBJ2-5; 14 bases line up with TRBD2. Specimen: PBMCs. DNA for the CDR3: TGCAGTGCTAGCGCGACTAGCGGGGGGGCCGGGGAGACCCAGTACTTC. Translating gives CSASATSGGAGETQYF.